Listed below are T cell receptor beta chains from one sample, sequenced in a study of circulating CD8 cells and anti-PD-1 response in melanoma. TCRdb processed the reads anew with MiXCR; each CDR3 protein has one entry. The repertoire holds some 700 distinct CDR3 sequences, nearly 9.5% seen once, with 11% to 15% in the top ten. The material sequenced was CD8+ T cells from PBMCs, taken at baseline or after one month of anti-PD-1 therapy (not recorded which). Receptor source: a human donor with melanoma. CDR3s leave out the opening cysteine and the closing phenylalanine or tryptophan. Fields, in order: CDR3 protein, J gene, D gene, V gene. The D gene is left open where the match is weak.

cdr3_aa: ATGGHHEGTDTQY
j_call: TRBJ2-3
d_call: -
v_call: TRBV6-6

cdr3_aa: ASIPRGGARLSGANVLT
j_call: TRBJ2-6
d_call: TRBD2
v_call: TRBV19

cdr3_aa: ASSPSRGRTDTQY
j_call: TRBJ2-3
d_call: -
v_call: TRBV7-3

cdr3_aa: SVQGTSWDSYEQY
j_call: TRBJ2-7
d_call: -
v_call: TRBV29-1

cdr3_aa: ASSQDRGLGDEQY
j_call: TRBJ2-7
d_call: -
v_call: TRBV4-3

cdr3_aa: ATSDASGRYTGELF
j_call: TRBJ2-2
d_call: TRBD2
v_call: TRBV24-1

cdr3_aa: SARGGSDYEQY
j_call: TRBJ2-7
d_call: -
v_call: TRBV20-1

cdr3_aa: ASGRGPGYGYT
j_call: TRBJ1-2
d_call: -
v_call: TRBV2

cdr3_aa: ASSLHPQETQY
j_call: TRBJ2-5
d_call: -
v_call: TRBV7-3

cdr3_aa: ASSFVTQLLSGANVLT
j_call: TRBJ2-6
d_call: -
v_call: TRBV27

cdr3_aa: AISGGGGLNNEKLF
j_call: TRBJ1-4
d_call: -
v_call: TRBV10-3

cdr3_aa: ASSLLATGGAADTQY
j_call: TRBJ2-3
d_call: -
v_call: TRBV27

cdr3_aa: ASSRKGATDTQY
j_call: TRBJ2-3
d_call: TRBD1
v_call: TRBV2

cdr3_aa: SVEGLAGVHYNEQF
j_call: TRBJ2-1
d_call: TRBD2
v_call: TRBV29-1

cdr3_aa: ASSMQGPGELF
j_call: TRBJ2-2
d_call: -
v_call: TRBV19

cdr3_aa: ASSQDTGTGSYEQY
j_call: TRBJ2-7
d_call: TRBD1
v_call: TRBV4-3

cdr3_aa: ADWGQGANEQF
j_call: TRBJ2-1
d_call: -
v_call: TRBV21-1

cdr3_aa: ASSHPSEGGGTEAF
j_call: TRBJ1-1
d_call: -
v_call: TRBV4-2

cdr3_aa: ASSPGGGPSTDTQY
j_call: TRBJ2-3
d_call: TRBD2
v_call: TRBV27

cdr3_aa: ASSPLQGAGTQY
j_call: TRBJ2-5
d_call: TRBD1
v_call: TRBV27

cdr3_aa: ASTADSSPSTPLH
j_call: TRBJ1-6
d_call: -
v_call: TRBV25-1

cdr3_aa: ASSVRVPLFGYT
j_call: TRBJ1-2
d_call: -
v_call: TRBV7-2